These 30 T cell receptor beta chains share one sample of origin, sequenced in a study of T cells after yellow fever vaccination. TCRdb itself ran the 5' RACE reads through MiXCR, one entry per CDR3 protein. The table has more than 250,000 distinct CDR3 sequences, about 6.6% seen once; the top ten hold 15% to 20%. The sequencing here drew on PBMCs, taken roughly 46 days after the first yellow fever vaccination. These receptors came from a man in his late teens or twenties who received the YFV17D yellow fever vaccine.

This clonotype was seen a handful of times. V gene TRBV20-1 combines with J gene TRBJ2-7; D is unclear. CDR1 and CDR2 from the germline V gene are DFQATT and SNEGSKA (reference sequence). The CDR3 consists of 12 residues. V was trimmed by 2 bases and J by 2 bases, leaving 7 bases between them. The CDR3 DNA reads as TGCAGTGCTAGAATGAGTCCCTACGAGCAGTACGTC. Amino acids: CSARMSPYEQYV.

This clonotype was seen ten or more times. V and J are TRBV7-2 and TRBJ2-7; 11 positions agree with TRBD1. This CDR3 comprises 14 residues. J lost 2 bases, V lost 5 bases, and 2 bases had no gene match. In germline, CDR1 is SGHTA, CDR2 FQGNSA. The CDR3 DNA is TGTGCCAGCAGCCGGGACAGGGGGACCTACGAGCAGTACGTC. This sequence encodes CASSRDRGTYEQYV.

The table lists this clonotype with a few counts. This chain connects TRBV5-1 to TRBJ2-3; no clear D gene. The CDR3 length is 14 residues. Trimming took 2 bases from V and 0 from J, leaving 7 bases between them. CDR1 is SGHRS and CDR2 is YFSETQ in the germline V gene. The CDR3 region has the DNA TGCGCCAGCAGCTTAACAGTTAGCACAGATACGCAGTATTTT. Translation: CASSLTVSTDTQYF.

This clonotype was seen a handful of times. V is TRBV18 and J is TRBJ2-1; TRBD2 matches 12 bases. The junction had 13 bases not matched to a gene; V was cut back by 4 bases and J by 6 bases. Looked up from germline, CDR1 is KGHSH and CDR2 is LQKENI. This CDR3 is 18 amino acids long. The CDR3 is CASSRGTGEGLAGNEQFF. CDR3 in DNA: TGTGCCAGCTCACGCGGGACAGGCGAGGGACTAGCGGGCAATGAGCAGTTCTTC.

This clonotype was seen a few times. This rearrangement joins TRBV4-1 to TRBJ1-4; D is unclear. The germline gives CDR1 MGHRA, CDR2 YSYEKL. The V end was cut by 4 bases, the J end by 0 bases, with 12 bases between. This CDR3 has 16 amino acids. The CDR3 spells CASSRQVVATNEKLFF. The CDR3 DNA is TGCGCCAGCAGCCGTCAGGTGGTTGCAACTAATGAAAAACTGTTTTTT.

This rearrangement joins TRBV7-8 to TRBJ1-5; no firm D call. Trimming pared 4 bases from V and 6 bases from J, leaving 16 bases between. CDR3 length: 15 amino acids. Germline CDR1 is SGHVS and CDR2 is FQNEAQ. The CDR3 protein is CASSSPQGGRQPQHF. The CDR3 coding sequence is TGTGCCAGCAGCTCCCCTCAAGGAGGGCGTCAGCCCCAGCATTTT.

There are a few counts of this clonotype. The rearrangement links TRBV12-3 or TRBV12-4 to TRBJ2-3, with D possibly being TRBD1 (8 bases). The CDR3 is 13 residues long. V lost 6 bases and J 8 bases, leaving 15 bases between the germline ends. CDR3 region: CASRTGGGLTQYF. The CDR3 DNA is TGTGCCAGCAGAACAGGGGGGGGGCTTACGCAGTATTTT.

In this sample, this clonotype turned up many times. This rearrangement joins TRBV2 to TRBJ2-7; D not certain. The CDR3 runs to 12 residues. CDR1 is SNHLY and CDR2 is FYNNEI in the germline V gene. Trimming stripped 6 bases from V and 2 bases from J, with 8 bases between. The CDR3 sequence: CASSLNTYEQYV. The CDR3 DNA follows: TGTGCCAGCAGCCTCAACACCTACGAGCAGTACGTC.

In this sample, this clonotype turned up many times. DNA for the CDR3: TGTGCCAGCAGCTCGATCCTCTCCTACGAGCAGTACTTC. This translates into CASSSILSYEQYF. V usage is TRBV11-1 and J usage is TRBJ2-7; no definite D call. The CDR3 spans 13 residues. Germline V gene lookup returns CDR1 SGHAT and CDR2 FQDESV (reference sequence). V was pared by 4 bases and J by 0 bases, with 7 bases between. The variable domain in full, with the rest retrieved from reference TRBV11-1 and TRBJ2-7, is EAEVAQSPRYKITEKSQAVAFWCDPISGHATLYWYRQILGQGPELLVQFQDESVVDDSQLPKDRFSAERLKGVDSTLKIQPAELGDSAMYLCASSSILSYEQYFGPGTRLTVT.

This rearrangement joins TRBV28 to TRBJ2-3; no firm D call. The CDR3 totals 10 residues. From germline, CDR1 is MDHEN and CDR2 SYDVKM. The V gene lost 7 bases and the J gene lost 7 bases, with 6 bases spanning the gap. The CDR3 region is CASMENTQYF. CDR3 nucleotides: TGTGCCAGCATGGAGAATACGCAGTATTTT.

This clonotype was recorded once. The V gene is TRBV7-7, the J gene TRBJ2-7; 7 nucleotides align to TRBD2. V dropped 1 base and J dropped 3; count of bases not matched to a gene: 6. The CDR3 spans 15 residues. The germline CDR1 and CDR2 sequences are SSHAT and FNYEAQ (reference sequence). The CDR3 is CASSLGVGRDYEQYF. The CDR3 nucleotides read TGTGCCAGCAGCTTAGGGGTGGGGAGGGACTACGAGCAGTACTTC.

V usage is TRBV20-1 and J usage is TRBJ2-4; 8 bases line up with TRBD1. The junction had 11 bases not matched to a gene; V was cut back by 4 bases and J by 9 bases. The germline gives CDR1 DFQATT, CDR2 SNEGSKA (reference sequence). This CDR3 comprises 14 residues. The CDR3 region is CSATQGTGAGIQYF. In DNA form, the CDR3 reads TGCAGTGCTACCCAAGGGACAGGCGCCGGCATTCAGTACTTC.

This rearrangement joins TRBV6-2 or TRBV6-3 to TRBJ1-1; D unclear. Trimming stripped 8 bases from V and 5 bases from J, with 12 bases between. The CDR3 consists of 12 residues. The V gene's germline CDR1 is MNHEY and CDR2 SVGEGT. The CDR3, as DNA: TGTGCCAGCCAACGATTTGGGACTGAAGCTTTCTTT. Encoded protein: CASQRFGTEAFF.

This clonotype was seen only a few times. CDR3 nucleotides: TGCAGTGCTAGAAGGCTAGCGGGCCTCACCGGGGAGCTGTTTTTT. This translates into CSARRLAGLTGELFF. The V call is TRBV20-1, the J call TRBJ2-2, with 8 bases matching TRBD2. The CDR3 is 15 residues long. V lost 2 bases and J lost 4; bases outside the gene matches: 6. CDR1 DFQATT and CDR2 SNEGSKA come from the germline V gene (reference sequence).

This clonotype has just a few counts. V and J are TRBV4-1 and TRBJ1-1; D may be TRBD1 (6 bases). This CDR3 has 15 residues. The V and J ends lost 4 bases and 6 bases respectively, with 18 bases between them. Germline-derived CDR1 and CDR2 are MGHRA and YSYEKL. CDR3 coding DNA: TGCGCCAGCAGCCCCCCGTGGGGGCAAGGCGCTGAAGCTTTCTTT. Its translation: CASSPPWGQGAEAFF.

This clonotype was observed a handful of times. This chain uses TRBV11-2 with TRBJ2-1, with 10 nucleotides matching TRBD1. Germline V gene sequence: CDR1 SGHAT, CDR2 FQNNGV. The CDR3 is made up of 16 amino acids. Trimming took 4 bases from V and 5 from J; bases not matched to a gene: 8. The CDR3 nucleotides read TGTGCCAGCAGCTCCCGGGACAGGGGACCCGACAATGAGCAGTTCTTC. Amino acid sequence: CASSSRDRGPDNEQFF.

This chain uses TRBV7-2 with TRBJ1-5; D uncertain. CDR3 length: 16 amino acids. The germline CDR1 and CDR2 sequences are SGHTA and FQGNSA. V was cut by 2 bases and J by 4 bases, with 15 bases left in between. The CDR3, as DNA: TGTGCCAGCAGCTTATTCATTTTAGAAGGAAATCAGCCCCAGCATTTT. Its protein is CASSLFILEGNQPQHF.

This clonotype was seen many times. This rearrangement joins TRBV3-1 to TRBJ1-1; the D gene is possibly TRBD1 (6 bases). V was pared by 4 bases and J by 2 bases, with 11 bases between. The CDR3 is 14 amino acids. In germline, CDR1 is LGHDT, CDR2 YNNKEL (reference sequence). CDR3 in DNA: TGTGCCAGCAGCCGACAACAGGGTAACACTGAAGCTTTCTTT. It translates to CASSRQQGNTEAFF.

The chain employs TRBV4-1 and TRBJ2-3; D gene unclear. This CDR3 is 16 amino acids long. Per germline, CDR1 MGHRA and CDR2 YSYEKL. Trimming cost V 4 bases and J 6 bases, with 20 bases left between them. The CDR3 coding sequence is TGCGCCAGCAGCCCCCAACCAGCGCGACGGATGGATACGCAGTATTTT. Encoded protein: CASSPQPARRMDTQYF.

This clonotype was seen a few times. The chain links TRBV7-6 to TRBJ2-5; D not resolved. Germline V gives CDR1 SGHVS, CDR2 FNYEAQ. V was shortened by 5 bases and J by 5 bases, with 15 bases between the two germline ends. The CDR3 extends over 14 amino acids. The DNA for the CDR3 is TGTGCCAGCAGCCCCCCTAGTGATGGGGAGACCCAGTACTTC. Translating gives CASSPPSDGETQYF.

This clonotype was seen more than once but under ten times. The rearrangement joins TRBV19 to TRBJ2-5; D not certain. Germline loops: CDR1 LNHDA, CDR2 SQIVND (reference sequence). V was trimmed by 3 bases and J by 3 bases, leaving 8 bases between them. The CDR3 is made up of 13 amino acids. The CDR3, as DNA: TGTGCCAGTAGTATCCAGAAGAAAGAGACCCAGTACTTC. This codes for CASSIQKKETQYF.

The rearrangement uses TRBV7-9 and TRBJ1-6; TRBD1 matches at 7 bases. This CDR3 spans 13 amino acids. V gave up 8 bases and J gave up 7 bases; unmatched junction bases: 5. Germline-derived CDR1 and CDR2 are SEHNR and FQNEAQ (reference sequence). The CDR3: CASVRQGNSPLHF. The CDR3 bases are TGTGCCAGCGTTAGACAGGGCAATTCACCCCTCCACTTT.

J is TRBJ1-2 and V is TRBV7-9, with a possible D match to TRBD1 (5 bases). The germline CDR1 and CDR2 sequences are SEHNR and FQNEAQ (reference sequence). The CDR3 totals 14 residues. The V end was cut by 5 bases, the J end by 0 bases, with 10 bases between. The DNA for the CDR3 is TGTGCCAGCAGCCCGACAGCGGCTAACTATGGCTACACCTTC. It is translated as CASSPTAANYGYTF.

J is TRBJ2-7 and V is TRBV5-1, with D unresolved. CDR1 is SGHRS, CDR2 YFSETQ, per germline. The CDR3 is made up of 15 amino acids. V dropped 0 bases and J dropped 2 bases, with 12 bases sitting between them. The CDR3 region has the DNA TGCGCCAGCAGCTTGGCCGAGGCAGTAGCCTACGAGCAGTACTTC. This encodes CASSLAEAVAYEQYF. The full variable domain, its missing parts supplied by reference TRBV5-1 and TRBJ2-7, is KAGVTQTPRYLIKTRGQQVTLSCSPISGHRSVSWYQQTPGQGLQFLFEYFSETQRNKGNFPGRFSGRQFSNSRSEMNVSTLELGDSALYLCASSLAEAVAYEQYFGPGTRLTVT.

The rearrangement uses TRBV5-1 and TRBJ2-5; maybe TRBD1 (5 bases). Trimming removed 1 base at V and 1 base at J, with 8 bases between. Germline V lookup: CDR1 SGHRS, CDR2 YFSETQ. The CDR3 is made up of 14 amino acids. DNA for the CDR3: TGCGCCAGCAGCTTGAGGGGAACCCAAGAGACCCAGTACTTC. Its protein is CASSLRGTQETQYF.

In its sample, this clonotype was seen a few times. The chain links TRBV4-3 to TRBJ1-3; D might be TRBD1 (6 bases). V was clipped by 1 base and J by 4 bases, with 11 bases between them. The CDR3 spans 15 residues. CDR1 and CDR2 from the germline V gene are LGHNA and YSLEER. CDR3 sequence: CASSQGRTAGNTIYF. As DNA, the CDR3 is TGCGCCAGCAGCCAAGGCAGGACAGCAGGAAACACCATATATTTT.

This clonotype was counted only a few times. The chain has TRBV6-1 and TRBJ2-3; D gene uncertain. Trimming pared 6 bases from V and 3 bases from J, leaving 13 bases between. Looked up from germline, CDR1 is MNHNS and CDR2 is SASEGT. This CDR3 contains 14 residues. CDR3 sequence: CASRNELGTDTQYF. In DNA, the CDR3 is TGTGCCAGCAGGAACGAGCTGGGTACAGATACGCAGTATTTT.

This clonotype was observed a handful of times. This chain joins TRBV20-1 and TRBJ2-1; D uncertain. V was clipped by 3 bases and J by 6 bases, with 3 bases between them. The CDR3 loop spans 10 amino acids. CDR1 and CDR2 (germline): DFQATT, SNEGSKA (reference sequence). This chain's CDR3 is CSASLNEQFF. CDR3 bases: TGCAGTGCTAGTCTCAATGAGCAGTTCTTC.

At least ten counts were recorded for this clonotype. The chain recombines TRBV24-1 with TRBJ2-5, with TRBD2 matching over 12 bases. CDR3 size: 17 residues. The germline V gene encodes CDR1 KGHDR and CDR2 SFDVKD. V shed 4 bases and J 5 bases; nucleotides not matched to a gene: 10. CDR3 protein: CATSDPSRTSGIETQYF. The CDR3 coding sequence is TGTGCCACCAGTGACCCGTCCCGGACTAGCGGGATTGAGACCCAGTACTTC.

This chain's CDR3 is CASRELAGGQDTQYF. In nucleotides, the CDR3 is TGCGCCAGCAGGGAACTAGCGGGGGGGCAAGATACGCAGTATTTT. The chain uses TRBV4-1 and TRBJ2-3; 13 nucleotides line up with TRBD2. J lost 5 bases, V lost 6 bases, and 5 bases had no gene match. The CDR3 is 15 amino acids. CDR1 and CDR2 from the germline V gene are MGHRA and YSYEKL.